The next 7 T cell receptor beta chains were all read from a single sample in a study of blood T cell repertoires in COVID-19. Profiling relied on immunoSEQ multiplex PCR, and the TCRdb table lists in-frame clones only, not all of them. This sample yields 55,000 to 65,000 clones, of which approximately 83% are seen a single time; more than 8.5% belongs to the top ten. Sequencing was carried out using peripheral blood. The receptors here all came from a young man with COVID-19, enrolled during active disease.

J is TRBJ2-1 and V is TRBV12-3 or TRBV12-4, with TRBD2 matching 9 bases. The CDR3 covers 13 residues. V trimming: 8 bases; J trimming: 6 bases; junction bases outside the gene matches: 5. The CDR3 sequence is CASGGLAVNEQFF. CDR3 nucleotide sequence: TGTGCCAGCGGGGGACTAGCCGTCAATGAGCAGTTCTTC.

This clone was detected only once. One end of the junction varies from germline; a read error may be responsible. This chain joins TRBV11-2 and TRBJ2-5, with D tentatively TRBD2 (5 bases). This CDR3 comprises 14 residues. Per germline, CDR1 SGHAT and CDR2 FQNNGV. This CDR3 reads CASSLDGLQETQYF. In DNA form, the CDR3 reads TGTGCCAGCAGCCTAGACGGACTCCAAGAGACCCAGTACTTC.

CDR3 sequence reads: CASSLNIGAGSYEQYF. DNA for the CDR3: TGTGCCAGCAGTTTAAATATAGGTGCGGGTTCCTACGAGCAGTACTTC. The chain links TRBV28 to TRBJ2-5; TRBD2 is a possible D gene (5 bases). Matching the DNA end better, TRBJ2-7 makes the J call doubtful. Germline V CDR1 and CDR2: MDHEN, SYDVKM. The CDR3 covers 16 residues.

This clone is a singleton in its sample. This chain uses TRBV30 with TRBJ1-2; D is ambiguous. The CDR3 runs 14 residues. V dropped 0 bases and J dropped 4 bases, with 12 bases sitting between them. Germline-derived CDR1 and CDR2 are GTSNPN and SVGIG (reference sequence). CDR3 protein: CAWSVRGSIYGYTF. The CDR3 DNA reads TGTGCCTGGAGTGTACGCGGGAGTATCTATGGCTACACCTTC. The variable domain in full, with the rest retrieved from reference TRBV30 and TRBJ1-2, is SQTIHQWPATLVQPVGSPLSLECTVEGTSNPNLYWYRQAAGRGLQLLFYSVGIGQISSEVPQNLSASRPQDRQFILSSKKLLLSDSGFYLCAWSVRGSIYGYTFGSGTRLTVV.

This rearrangement joins TRBV28 to TRBJ1-6; D perhaps matches TRBD1 (6 bases). The CDR3 is 17 amino acids. Per the germline V gene, CDR1 is MDHEN and CDR2 is SYDVKM. V lost 6 bases, J lost 6 bases, and 21 bases lay in between. CDR3 protein: CASSTRIYRVINSPLHF. The CDR3 nucleotides read TGTGCCAGCAGCACTAGGATTTACAGGGTGATTAATTCACCCCTCCACTTT. The variable domain in full, completed from reference TRBV28 and TRBJ1-6, reads DVKVTQSSRYLVKRTGEKVFLECVQDMDHENMFWYRQDPGLGLRLIYFSYDVKMKEKGDIPEGYSVSREKKERFSLILESASTNQTSMYLCASSTRIYRVINSPLHFGNGTRLTVT.

The chain combines TRBV29-1 with TRBJ2-2, with 7 nucleotides matching TRBD1. Germline V CDR1 and CDR2: SQVTM, ANQGSEA. Trimming removed 6 bases from V and 1 base from J; junction bases left unmatched: 5. This CDR3 comprises 14 residues. The CDR3 region has the DNA TGCAGCGTCACCGGGACAGTGAACACCGGGGAGCTGTTTTTT. It specifies CSVTGTVNTGELFF.

The chain uses TRBV18 and TRBJ1-1; 9 bases match TRBD1. The V gene's germline CDR1 is KGHSH and CDR2 LQKENI. The CDR3 has 14 amino acids. V lost 3 bases and J lost 8; bases outside the gene matches: 7. CDR3 nucleotide sequence: TGTGCCAGCTCACCCTCAGACAGGGGGTCGGAAGCTTTCTTT. Translated: CASSPSDRGSEAFF.